This T cell receptor beta chain came from a study of glioma-infiltrating T cells after dendritic cell vaccination. Regarding time point: after dendritic cell vaccination, including at tumor progression/relapse. The CDR3 spans 11 residues. Trimming took off 7 bases at V and 6 bases at J, with 8 bases between the two ends. The germline V gene encodes CDR1 SNHLY and CDR2 FYNNEI. The PCR used 60 V beta and 13 J beta primers. Measured with immunoSEQ multiplex PCR; TCRdb has only the in-frame clones, and not every one. This sample has roughly 100,000 clones, with about 90% found just once. Material: blood, obtained after dendritic cell vaccination. This TCR was recovered from a human donor with glioblastoma. This chain joins TRBV2 and TRBJ2-3; unclear D gene. CDR3 residues: CASKAEDTQYF. The CDR3 nucleotides are TGTGCCAGCAAAGCTGAGGATACGCAGTATTTT.